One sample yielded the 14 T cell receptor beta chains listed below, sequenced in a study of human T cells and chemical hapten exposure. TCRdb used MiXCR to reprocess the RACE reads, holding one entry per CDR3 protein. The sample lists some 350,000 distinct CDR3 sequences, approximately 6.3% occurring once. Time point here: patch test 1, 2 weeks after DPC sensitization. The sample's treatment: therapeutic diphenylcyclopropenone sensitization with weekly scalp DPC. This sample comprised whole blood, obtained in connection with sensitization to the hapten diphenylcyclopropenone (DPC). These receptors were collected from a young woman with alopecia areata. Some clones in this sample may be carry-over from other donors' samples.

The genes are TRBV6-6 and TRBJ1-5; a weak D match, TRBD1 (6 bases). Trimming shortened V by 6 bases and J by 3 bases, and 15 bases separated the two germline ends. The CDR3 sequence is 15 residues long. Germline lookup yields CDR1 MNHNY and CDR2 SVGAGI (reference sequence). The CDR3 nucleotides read TGTGCCAGCAGCCCCACAGACAGGACCAATCAGCCCCAGCATTTT. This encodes CASSPTDRTNQPQHF.

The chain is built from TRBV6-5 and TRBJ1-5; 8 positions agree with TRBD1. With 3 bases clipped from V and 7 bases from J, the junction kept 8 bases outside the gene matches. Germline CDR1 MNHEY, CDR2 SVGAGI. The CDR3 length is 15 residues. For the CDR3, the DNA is TGTGCCAGCAGTTATTCAGGGGGCGTCGGACAGCCCCAGCATTTT. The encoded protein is CASSYSGGVGQPQHF.

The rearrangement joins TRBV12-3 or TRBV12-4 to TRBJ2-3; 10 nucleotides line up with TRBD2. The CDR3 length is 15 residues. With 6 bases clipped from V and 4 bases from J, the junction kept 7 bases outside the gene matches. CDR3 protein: CASSGAGGPADTQYF. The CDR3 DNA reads TGTGCCAGCAGCGGAGCGGGGGGGCCCGCAGATACGCAGTATTTT.

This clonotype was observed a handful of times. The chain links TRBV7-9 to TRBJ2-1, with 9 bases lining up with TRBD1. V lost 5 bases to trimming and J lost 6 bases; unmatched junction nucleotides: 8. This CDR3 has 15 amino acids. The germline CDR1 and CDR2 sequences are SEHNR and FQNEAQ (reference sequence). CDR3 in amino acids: CASSKQGAVTNEQFF. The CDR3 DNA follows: TGTGCCAGCAGCAAACAGGGGGCGGTAACCAATGAGCAGTTCTTC.

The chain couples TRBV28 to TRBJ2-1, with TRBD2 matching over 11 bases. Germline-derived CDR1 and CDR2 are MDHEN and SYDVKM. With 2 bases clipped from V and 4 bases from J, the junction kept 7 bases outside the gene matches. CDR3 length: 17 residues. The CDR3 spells CASSLVLAGGGYNEQFF. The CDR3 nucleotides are TGTGCCAGCAGTTTAGTCCTAGCGGGGGGTGGTTACAATGAGCAGTTCTTC.

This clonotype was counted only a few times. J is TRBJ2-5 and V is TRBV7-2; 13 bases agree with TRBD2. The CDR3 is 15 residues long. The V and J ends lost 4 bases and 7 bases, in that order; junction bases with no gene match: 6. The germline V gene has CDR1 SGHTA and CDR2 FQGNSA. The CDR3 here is CASSSGTSGTGTQYF. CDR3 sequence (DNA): TGTGCCAGCAGCTCCGGGACTAGCGGGACCGGGACCCAGTACTTC.

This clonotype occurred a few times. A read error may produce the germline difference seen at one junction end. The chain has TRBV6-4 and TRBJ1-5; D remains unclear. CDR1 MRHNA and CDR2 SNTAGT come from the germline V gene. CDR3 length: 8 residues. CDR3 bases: TGCCTGGACGGGCCCCAGCATTTT. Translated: CLDGPQHF.

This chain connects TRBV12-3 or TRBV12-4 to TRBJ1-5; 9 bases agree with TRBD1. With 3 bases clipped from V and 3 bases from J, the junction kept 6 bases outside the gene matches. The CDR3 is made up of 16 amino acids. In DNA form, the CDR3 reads TGTGCCAGCAGTTTCTCCGGGACAGGGAACAATCAGCCCCAGCATTTT. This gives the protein CASSFSGTGNNQPQHF.

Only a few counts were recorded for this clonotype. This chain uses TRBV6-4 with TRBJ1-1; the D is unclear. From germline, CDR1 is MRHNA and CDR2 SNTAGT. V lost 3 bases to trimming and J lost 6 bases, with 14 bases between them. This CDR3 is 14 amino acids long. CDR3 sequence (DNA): TGTGCCAGCAGTGAATATTGGAGTGGACCTGAAGCTTTCTTT. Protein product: CASSEYWSGPEAFF.

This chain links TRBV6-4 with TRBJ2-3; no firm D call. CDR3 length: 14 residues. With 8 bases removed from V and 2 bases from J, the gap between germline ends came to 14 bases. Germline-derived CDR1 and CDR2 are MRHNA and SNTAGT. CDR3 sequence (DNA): TGTGCCAGCTGTGTAAGTGGAACCACAGATACGCAGTATTTT. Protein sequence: CASCVSGTTDTQYF.

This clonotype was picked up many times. CDR3 protein: CASRRIDRVTEAFF. The CDR3 DNA reads TGCGCCAGCAGGAGGATTGACAGGGTCACTGAAGCTTTCTTT. The J gene is TRBJ1-1, the V gene TRBV5-1, with 7 bases matching TRBD1. CDR1 and CDR2 from the germline V gene are SGHRS and YFSETQ. The CDR3 is 14 amino acids. The junction had 8 bases not matched to a gene; V was cut back by 5 bases and J by 4 bases.

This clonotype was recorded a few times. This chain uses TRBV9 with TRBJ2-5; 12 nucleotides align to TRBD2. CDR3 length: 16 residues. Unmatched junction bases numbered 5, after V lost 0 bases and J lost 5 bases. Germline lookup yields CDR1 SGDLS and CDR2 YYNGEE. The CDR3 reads CASSVGTSGVRETQYF. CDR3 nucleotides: TGTGCCAGCAGCGTAGGGACTAGCGGGGTCCGGGAGACCCAGTACTTC.

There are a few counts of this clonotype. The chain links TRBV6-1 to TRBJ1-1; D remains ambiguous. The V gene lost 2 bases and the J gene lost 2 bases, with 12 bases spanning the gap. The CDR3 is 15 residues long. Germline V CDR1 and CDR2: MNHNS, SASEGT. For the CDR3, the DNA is TGTGCCAGCAGTGAAATGGGCACGAGTAACACTGAAGCTTTCTTT. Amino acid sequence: CASSEMGTSNTEAFF.

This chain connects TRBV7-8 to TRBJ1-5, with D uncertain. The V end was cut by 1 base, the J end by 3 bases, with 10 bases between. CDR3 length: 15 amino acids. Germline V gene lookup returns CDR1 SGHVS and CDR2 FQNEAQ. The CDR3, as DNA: TGTGCCAGCAGCTTAGGTGCCTTTCCCAATCAGCCCCAGCATTTT. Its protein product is CASSLGAFPNQPQHF.